These 30 T cell receptor beta chains came from one sample sequenced in a study of chemoradiotherapy in HPV16-positive cancers. The protocol was immunoSEQ multiplex PCR, while the TCRdb copy is restricted to in-frame clones and leaves out a portion. Of tens of thousands of clones in the sample, 86% were seen once. Material: blood, obtained from a patient who underwent chemoradiotherapy. The receptors come from a human donor with HPV-associated anogenital cancer.

The chain has TRBV5-6 and TRBJ1-5; no definite D call. This CDR3 spans 14 amino acids. With 2 bases removed from V and 6 bases from J, the gap between germline ends came to 12 bases. The germline gives CDR1 SGHDT, CDR2 YYEEEE. The CDR3 spells CASSFSVIAQPQHF. The CDR3 coding sequence is TGTGCCAGCAGCTTTTCTGTGATCGCTCAGCCCCAGCATTTT.

V is TRBV7-8 and J is TRBJ2-1; 9 bases agree with TRBD1. From germline, CDR1 is SGHVS and CDR2 FQNEAQ. Trimming removed 1 base from V and 8 bases from J; junction bases left unmatched: 15. The CDR3 is 18 amino acids. The CDR3, as DNA: TGTGCCAGCAGCTTAGATGGGACAGGGTCTTCCCCTACCGATGAGCAGTTCTTC. It yields the protein CASSLDGTGSSPTDEQFF.

The genes are TRBV6-5 and TRBJ2-3; D tentatively reads TRBD1 or TRBD2 (6 bases each). V gave up 6 bases and J gave up 1 base, with 14 bases separating them. CDR3 length equals 15 residues. Germline CDR1 is MNHEY and CDR2 is SVGAGI. The CDR3 sequence: CASRFRGGGTDTQYF. The CDR3 bases are TGTGCCAGCAGATTCAGGGGCGGGGGCACAGATACGCAGTATTTT.

This chain links TRBV19 with TRBJ1-1, with D possibly TRBD1 on 6 matching bases. The CDR3 is 14 residues long. Trimming took 6 bases from V and 5 from J, leaving 16 bases between them. Per the germline V gene, CDR1 is LNHDA and CDR2 is SQIVND (reference sequence). This chain's CDR3 is CASSPNRERTEAFF. The CDR3 region has the DNA TGTGCCAGTAGCCCGAACAGGGAGAGGACTGAAGCTTTCTTT.

The chain has TRBV19 and TRBJ1-1, with a possible D match to TRBD1 (6 bases). The V end was cut by 11 bases, the J end by 5 bases, with 18 bases between. The CDR3 totals 13 residues. Germline-derived CDR1 and CDR2 are LNHDA and SQIVND (reference sequence). The CDR3 DNA reads as TGTGCCGGCCACCAACAGGGACGGACTGAAGCTTTCTTT. It encodes CAGHQQGRTEAFF.

The rearrangement uses TRBV18 and TRBJ1-2; no definite D call. Trimming left V 2 bases short and J 1 base short, with 8 bases between. The CDR3 is 14 amino acids. Germline V gene lookup returns CDR1 KGHSH and CDR2 LQKENI. CDR3: CASSPDEYNYGYTF. The CDR3 DNA is TGTGCCAGCTCACCAGACGAGTATAACTATGGCTACACCTTC.

As DNA, the CDR3 is TGTGCCAGCAGTCCCGGACAGGGAATCCCCTACGAGCAGTACTTC. Its protein is CASSPGQGIPYEQYF. The rearrangement joins TRBV6-6 to TRBJ2-7; 8 nucleotides align to TRBD1. This CDR3 is 15 amino acids long. Germline V gene data show CDR1 as MNHNY and CDR2 as SVGAGI (reference sequence). V lost 5 bases, J lost 2 bases, and 8 bases stayed unmatched.

The gene calls are TRBV5-8 and TRBJ1-1; 7 bases match TRBD1. The CDR3 consists of 13 residues. The V gene end was trimmed by 5 bases and the J gene end by 5 bases; junction bases not matched to a gene: 6. Germline V gives CDR1 SGHTS, CDR2 YDEGEE. CDR3 DNA: TGTGCCAGCAGATTGCCAGGGGGAACTGAAGCTTTCTTT. Translating it yields CASRLPGGTEAFF.

This chain uses TRBV18 with TRBJ1-2; D possibly corresponds to TRBD1 (5 bases). Trimming pared 3 bases from V and 10 bases from J, leaving 9 bases between. This CDR3 comprises 11 residues. Germline V lookup: CDR1 KGHSH, CDR2 LQKENI. The CDR3 DNA is TGTGCCAGCTCACCTTTAGGGGACTACACCTTC. Translation: CASSPLGDYTF.

CDR3: CASSLGQNYGYTF. In DNA, the CDR3 is TGTGCCAGCAGCTTGGGACAGAACTATGGCTACACCTTC. The gene calls are TRBV5-6 and TRBJ1-2; the D gene is possibly TRBD1 (5 bases). The CDR3 has 13 amino acids. Looked up from germline, CDR1 is SGHDT and CDR2 is YYEEEE. Trimming left V 0 bases short and J 2 bases short, with 5 bases between. The complete variable domain, with remaining parts taken from reference TRBV5-6 and TRBJ1-2, reads DAGVTQSPTHLIKTRGQQVTLRCSPKSGHDTVSWYQQALGQGPQFIFQYYEEEERQRGNFPDRFSGHQFPNYSSELNVNALLLGDSALYLCASSLGQNYGYTFGSGTRLTVV.

The chain uses TRBV10-2 and TRBJ2-5, with D maybe TRBD1 (6 bases). V was trimmed by 7 bases and J by 5 bases, leaving 11 bases between them. The CDR3 runs to 12 residues. CDR1 WSHSY and CDR2 SAAADI come from the germline V gene. The CDR3 DNA sequence: TGCGCCAGCAACGACAGGCGCGAGACCCAGTACTTC. Translated, it gives CASNDRRETQYF.

The chain recombines TRBV7-8 with TRBJ1-6; the D is unclear. This CDR3 has 15 residues. Germline V gene lookup returns CDR1 SGHVS and CDR2 FQNEAQ. Trimming shortened V by 0 bases and J by 9 bases, and 12 bases separated the two germline ends. CDR3 region: CASSLAHSQRSPLHF. DNA for the CDR3: TGTGCCAGCAGCTTAGCGCACAGTCAGCGTTCACCCCTCCACTTT.

The CDR3 nucleotides read TGTGCCAGTCTAGGGACGGTGAACACTGAAGCTTTCTTT. Amino acids: CASLGTVNTEAFF. The chain is built from TRBV6-5 and TRBJ1-1, with a tentative D call TRBD1 (5 bases). CDR1 is MNHEY, CDR2 SVGAGI, per germline. Trimming stripped 9 bases from V and 0 bases from J, with 11 bases between. The CDR3 has 13 residues.

The genes are TRBV6-1 and TRBJ1-2, with 8 positions matching TRBD1. J lost 3 bases, V lost 11 bases, and 5 bases had no gene match. Germline lookup yields CDR1 MNHNS and CDR2 SASEGT. This CDR3 is built from 12 residues. The CDR3 nucleotides are TGTGCCGGACAGGGAGTGTACTATGGCTACACCTTC. This encodes CAGQGVYYGYTF.

This chain connects TRBV27 to TRBJ2-7; D gene uncertain. Germline V lookup: CDR1 MNHEY, CDR2 SMNVEV (reference sequence). Trimming pared 3 bases from V and 3 bases from J, leaving 15 bases between. The CDR3 extends over 15 amino acids. CDR3 coding DNA: TGTGCCAGCAGTTTTCGGAGTCAGCAGTACTACGAGCAGTACTTC. Its protein is CASSFRSQQYYEQYF.

The CDR3 DNA is TGTGCCAGTAGTACCGATGGAAACACCATATATTTT. Translating it yields CASSTDGNTIYF. The chain carries TRBV19 and TRBJ1-3, with D hard to call. V gave up 4 bases and J gave up 3 bases, with 4 bases separating them. This CDR3 spans 12 amino acids. Germline V gives CDR1 LNHDA, CDR2 SQIVND (reference sequence).

This clone was seen only once. The chain recombines TRBV27 with TRBJ2-7; 8 bases fit TRBD1. After removal of 4 bases from V and 6 bases from J, the junction contained 8 bases not matched to a gene. The CDR3 length is 14 residues. The germline V gene has CDR1 MNHEY and CDR2 SMNVEV (reference sequence). The CDR3 loop reads CASSSWTGRGEQYF. CDR3 in DNA: TGTGCCAGCAGTTCCTGGACAGGGAGAGGCGAGCAGTACTTC.

The J gene is TRBJ2-5, the V gene TRBV5-1; D unresolved. The CDR3 runs 12 residues. Germline V gene sequence: CDR1 SGHRS, CDR2 YFSETQ. Trimming shortened V by 4 bases and J by 5 bases, and 9 bases separated the two germline ends. CDR3 in DNA: TGCGCCAGCAGCCCACCCGGGGAGACCCAGTACTTC. Its protein is CASSPPGETQYF.

The chain links TRBV6-5 to TRBJ2-7; D not resolved. CDR1 is MNHEY and CDR2 is SVGAGI in the germline V gene. V was trimmed by 7 bases and J by 7 bases, leaving 17 bases between them. There are 13 residues in the CDR3. CDR3 residues: CASTLVGSGEQYF. The CDR3 DNA follows: TGTGCCAGCACCCTGGTGGGTTCGGGTGAGCAGTACTTC.

This CDR3 is CASSLVSSGGNIQYF. Here the CDR3 DNA reads TGTGCCAGCAGCTTAGTATCCTCCGGAGGAAACATTCAGTACTTC. This rearrangement joins TRBV11-2 to TRBJ2-4; a weak D match, TRBD2 (5 bases). The CDR3 loop spans 15 amino acids. Between the trimmed V and J ends, which lost 1 base and 6 bases, there was a span of 13 bases. Germline V CDR1 and CDR2: SGHAT, FQNNGV.

J is TRBJ1-3 and V is TRBV7-9; D may be TRBD1 (6 bases). V gave up 6 bases and J gave up 0 bases, with 15 bases separating them. The CDR3 is 16 amino acids. CDR1 SEHNR and CDR2 FQNEAQ come from the germline V gene (reference sequence). CDR3 DNA sequence: TGTGCCAGCAGTCAAGGGGACATCAGCTCTGGAAACACCATATATTTT. Its translation: CASSQGDISSGNTIYF.

This clone came up once. This chain connects TRBV9 to TRBJ2-7; weak D call: TRBD2 (6 bases). Looked up from germline, CDR1 is SGDLS and CDR2 is YYNGEE. V gave up 5 bases and J gave up 6 bases, with 18 bases separating them. The CDR3 is made up of 14 amino acids. The DNA of the CDR3 is TGTGCCAGCAGTGGGGGGTTGGGTGGGGTCGAGCAGTACTTC. This sequence encodes CASSGGLGGVEQYF.

V usage is TRBV6-1 and J usage is TRBJ1-5; tentative D call: TRBD1 (6 bases). The V end was cut by 2 bases, the J end by 0 bases, with 8 bases between. The CDR3 is 15 amino acids. The germline V gene has CDR1 MNHNS and CDR2 SASEGT. The CDR3 loop reads CASSELGGSNQPQHF. In nucleotides, the CDR3 is TGTGCCAGCAGTGAACTAGGGGGTAGCAATCAGCCCCAGCATTTT.

DNA of the CDR3: TGTGCCAGCAGTCCGACAGGGAGCTCTGGGGCCAACGTCCTGACTTTC. The encoded protein is CASSPTGSSGANVLTF. The chain has TRBV6-4 and TRBJ2-6; TRBD1 matches at 7 bases. Germline assignment: CDR1 MRHNA and CDR2 SNTAGT. Trimming at V came to 5 bases and at J to 0 bases, leaving 4 bases not matched to a gene. The CDR3 consists of 16 residues.

This clone was picked up one time. The chain couples TRBV5-1 to TRBJ1-4, with 7 bases fitting TRBD1. J lost 8 bases, V lost 1 base, and 8 bases had no gene match. The CDR3 has 15 residues. Germline CDR1 and CDR2: SGHRS and YFSETQ. CDR3 region: CASSLTGVASEKLFF. The DNA of the CDR3 is TGCGCCAGCAGCTTGACAGGGGTGGCTTCCGAAAAACTGTTTTTT.

V and J are TRBV11-2 and TRBJ1-2; the match to TRBD1 covers 9 bases. The ends lost 2 bases at V and 0 bases at J; junction bases unmatched: 10. Germline CDR1 is SGHAT and CDR2 is FQNNGV. The CDR3 is 18 amino acids. CDR3 in amino acids: CASSLLPTGGRANYGYTF. CDR3 nucleotides: TGTGCCAGCAGCTTACTTCCGACAGGGGGTCGGGCTAACTATGGCTACACCTTC.

The chain recombines TRBV7-9 with TRBJ2-5; perhaps TRBD2 as D (6 bases). V lost 1 base, J lost 1 base, and 13 bases lay in between. The germline V gene encodes CDR1 SEHNR and CDR2 FQNEAQ (reference sequence). The CDR3 totals 16 residues. This chain's CDR3 is CASSLGPGGTQETQYF. The DNA for the CDR3 is TGTGCCAGCAGCTTAGGCCCAGGAGGGACCCAAGAGACCCAGTACTTC.

This chain joins TRBV2 and TRBJ1-5, with D possibly matching TRBD1 (5 bases). This CDR3 has 14 amino acids. Trimming took 7 bases from V and 5 from J, leaving 15 bases between them. CDR1 and CDR2 (germline): SNHLY, FYNNEI. CDR3 protein: CASTLRDSDQPQHF. The CDR3 DNA follows: TGTGCCAGCACCCTCAGGGATTCGGATCAGCCCCAGCATTTT.

This clone was picked up a small number of times. The chain carries TRBV5-1 and TRBJ1-1, with D uncertain. Trimming took off 2 bases at V and 0 bases at J, with 5 bases between the two ends. This CDR3 has 13 amino acids. Germline V gene sequence: CDR1 SGHRS, CDR2 YFSETQ. In DNA form, the CDR3 reads TGCGCCAGCAGCTTTACATTGAACACTGAAGCTTTCTTT. This sequence encodes CASSFTLNTEAFF. Full variable domain (missing parts from reference TRBV5-1 and TRBJ1-1): KAGVTQTPRYLIKTRGQQVTLSCSPISGHRSVSWYQQTPGQGLQFLFEYFSETQRNKGNFPGRFSGRQFSNSRSEMNVSTLELGDSALYLCASSFTLNTEAFFGQGTRLTVV.

The J gene is TRBJ2-3, the V gene TRBV7-3; TRBD1 matches 9 bases. Germline CDR1 reads SGHTA; CDR2 reads FQGTGA. Trimming at V came to 5 bases and at J to 4 bases, leaving 7 bases not matched to a gene. The CDR3 runs 15 residues. The CDR3 sequence: CASSQPGTGSDTQYF. The CDR3 DNA sequence: TGTGCCAGCAGCCAGCCCGGGACAGGGTCAGATACGCAGTATTTT.